The TCR beta chain under discussion was sequenced for a study of OX40 agonist ivuxolimab in advanced cancers. Regarding the study in general: Ivuxolimab was an agonistic, fully human IgG2 monoclonal antibody directed against OX40 (CD134), a costimulatory receptor. In the dose-escalation cohort, roughly 80% of patients were male, and the mean age was approximately 60 years, with a range of about 23 to 80. The purpose of peripheral TCRbeta sequencing was to test whether ivuxolimab changed TCR sequence diversity and led to clonal T-cell expansion. Patients were allowed to have had prior anti-PD-1, anti-PD-L1 or anti-CTLA-4 therapy, and less than 45% of the dose-escalation patients had previously received checkpoint inhibitors. The monotherapy dose-escalation portion (N of about 50 patients) of the phase I ivuxolimab trial is reported in the paper. Three dose-escalation patients achieved partial responses, one with hepatocellular carcinoma and two with cutaneous melanoma. Of the approximately 54 dose-escalation patients, hepatocellular carcinoma was present in around 20, melanoma in around 15, renal cell carcinoma in 9 and head and neck cancer in 9. Intravenous ivuxolimab was administered to patients every 2 weeks at six dose levels: 0.01, 0.1, 0.3, 1.5, 3 and 10 mg/kg.

The trial excluded patients who had a history of autoimmune disease or who were on systemic immunosuppression. Peripheral blood for TCR sequencing was drawn from every dose cohort at baseline, at cycle 4 day 1 and at cycle 7 day 1. The samples were taken from a phase I, first-in-human, multicenter, open-label dose-escalation trial of ivuxolimab. Adults with locally advanced or metastatic melanoma, renal cell, hepatocellular, or head and neck squamous cell carcinoma were enrolled in the trial. Before TCR sequencing, CD4+ T cells and CD8+ T cells were sorted from peripheral blood as separate populations. Concerning this clone: Its antigen is currently not known. Within one base of it there is no much larger clone, and no base qualities were kept.

Spanning cysteine to phenylalanine, the CDR3 consists of 17 amino acids. The retained sequence is limited to the CDR3, 51 bases, with the frame set at the first base. Reading the germline V gene gives CDR1 SGHAT and CDR2 FQNNGV. Clipping removes 0 bases from V and 4 bases from J, with 10 as the unmatched junction base count. Study-wide findings and limitations: Low levels of normalized T-cell clonal expansion were also seen in some nonresponding patients. The antigen specificity of the peripheral T cells that underwent clonal expansion was not determined. In the 0.1-3.0 mg/kg groups, partial responders had among the lowest normalized peripheral clonal expansion, particularly in CD8+ T cells. After ivuxolimab, more expanded clones were found on average in CD8+ T cells than in CD4+ T cells. Clonal expansion of both CD4+ and CD8+ blood T cells was observed from baseline to week 6 at doses 0.1 to 3.0 mg/kg.

To sequence the TCRbeta CDR3 region, genomic DNA was isolated from the sorted cells. TCRbeta CDR3 regions were sequenced using the immunoSEQ Assay. Entries here come from immuneACCESS through TCRdb and include only in-frame sequences with V and J called. Some clones fail to appear in such tables; in the studies checked, an unresolved V gene covers under half of the shortfall, and the cause of the remainder is unknown. This sample lists about 69,000 clones; 75% to 90% were detected once. Under 3.5% of the sample is in the top ten clones. The material sequenced was CD4+ or CD8+ T cells sorted from blood, taken in a trial of the OX40 agonist ivuxolimab. This sequence uses TRBV11-2 and TRBJ2-7; TRBD1 fits 9 bases in the junction. The origin of this receptor is an adult with an advanced solid tumor such as melanoma, head and neck, liver or kidney cancer. The CDR3 protein is CASSLEMYGTGSYEQYF. The bases are TGTGCCAGCAGCTTAGAGATGTACGGGACAGGGTCGTACGAGCAGTACTTC.